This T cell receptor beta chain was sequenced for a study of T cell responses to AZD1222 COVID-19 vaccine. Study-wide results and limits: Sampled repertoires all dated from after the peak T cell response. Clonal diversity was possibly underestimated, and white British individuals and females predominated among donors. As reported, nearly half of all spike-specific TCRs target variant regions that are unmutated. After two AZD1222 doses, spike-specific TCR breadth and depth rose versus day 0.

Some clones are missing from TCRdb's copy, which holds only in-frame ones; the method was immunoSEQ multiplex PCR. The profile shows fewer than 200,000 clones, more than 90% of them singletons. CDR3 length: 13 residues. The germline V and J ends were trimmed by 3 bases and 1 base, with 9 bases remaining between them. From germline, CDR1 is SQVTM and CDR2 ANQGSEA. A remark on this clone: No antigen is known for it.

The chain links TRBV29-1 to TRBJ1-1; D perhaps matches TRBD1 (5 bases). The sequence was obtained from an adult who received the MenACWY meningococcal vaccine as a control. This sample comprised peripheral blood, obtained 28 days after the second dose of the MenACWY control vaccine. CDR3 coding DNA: TGCAGCGTTGACAAGGGGCCGAACACTGAAGCTTTCTTT. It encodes CSVDKGPNTEAFF.